The present TCR beta chain was sequenced within a study of blood T cell repertoires in COVID-19. Study details: The cDNA or gDNA used as material had been derived from T cells, B-cell-depleted T cells, or PBMCs.

Per the study methods: For nucleated cells, counts were estimated from reference gene primer amplification. Method: immunoSEQ multiplex PCR; TCRdb's copy keeps in-frame clones and lacks some. The DNA gave D and trimming, while V, J and clone size come from that table. The data contain about 130,000 clones, under 90% of them singletons. The sample holds a few counts of this clone. Deletions cut 10 bases from V and 2 bases from J, with 18 bases between. The CDR3 extends over 14 amino acids. Germline lookup yields CDR1 MDHEN and CDR2 SYDVKM. The TCR was taken from a woman aged 55-69 years with active or convalescent COVID-19. The rearrangement uses TRBV28 and TRBJ2-7, with D possibly TRBD1 on 6 matching bases. Specimen: peripheral blood. The CDR3 nucleotides read TGTGCCACCACGGGACCCGACAGGACCTACGAGCAGTACGTC. Translating it yields CATTGPDRTYEQYV.